Listed below are T cell receptor beta chains from one sample, sequenced in a study of blood T cell repertoires in COVID-19. Profiling relied on immunoSEQ multiplex PCR, and the TCRdb table lists in-frame clones only, not all of them. The profile covers 150,000 to 200,000 clones, with roughly 80% appearing a single time and roughly 2.8% taken by the ten largest. The sample comprised peripheral blood. The receptors here all came from a man between 65 and 79 years old with acute or convalescent COVID-19. The CDR3 runs from the conserved cysteine through the conserved F or W. The order of the fields is V gene, J gene, CDR3 protein.

TRBV7-3,TRBJ1-2,CASGTSNYGYTF
TRBV28,TRBJ1-1,CASSIPRAVNTEAFF
TRBV3-1/TRBV3-2,TRBJ1-1,CASSQDEGAGRAFF
TRBV7-9,TRBJ2-5,CASSSMSSYQETQYF
TRBV19,TRBJ1-5,CASSISGGGKPQHF
TRBV5-4,TRBJ2-1,CASSYGSTYNEQFF
TRBV25-1,TRBJ2-2,CASSALVTGELFF
TRBV6-6,TRBJ1-5,CASSRGQFNQPQHF
TRBV6-5,TRBJ1-2,CASRSQGARRYGYTF
TRBV5-1,TRBJ1-2,CASSSLPGTSYGYTF
TRBV5-1,TRBJ2-2,CASSLIGGAAGELFF
TRBV9,TRBJ2-2,CASSLAGGPGTGELFF
TRBV14,TRBJ1-1,CASSQRTRTGLITEAFF
TRBV12-3/TRBV12-4,TRBJ1-1,CASSRQANTEAFF
TRBV19,TRBJ1-2,CASSIDHRQGSSGYTF
TRBV9,TRBJ2-7,CASSIGTSGYEQYF
TRBV7-6,TRBJ2-1,CASSSGLAGAREQFF
TRBV7-9,TRBJ1-5,CASSSPGGTGDQPQHF
TRBV12-3/TRBV12-4,TRBJ1-1,CASRTGSATEAFF
TRBV7-2,TRBJ2-2,CASSSDSGTGELFF
TRBV15,TRBJ2-3,CATSRPGVLTDTQYF
TRBV28,TRBJ1-4,CATTPAGVNEKLFF
TRBV12-3/TRBV12-4,TRBJ1-2,CASSFSGEGGYTF
TRBV5-5,TRBJ2-5,CASSTSWAQGARETQYF
TRBV5-1,TRBJ2-7,CASSASGAYEQYF
TRBV24-1,TRBJ1-1,CATSETGQGSTEAFF